This T cell receptor beta chain was obtained from a study of cytomegalovirus exposure and HLA in healthy donors. Study-level points and caveats: Analysis was carried out at a later point, and it linked a missense DCLRE1C variant to TCR beta V- and J-gene trimming.

The PCR ran on 60 Vbeta and 13 Jbeta primers. Method: immunoSEQ multiplex PCR; TCRdb's copy keeps in-frame clones and lacks some. The sample contains 120,000 to 150,000 clones, approximately 79% of which appear only once. V was shortened by 5 bases and J by 10 bases, with 9 bases between the two germline ends. The CDR3 has 11 residues. Germline lookup yields CDR1 SGHTA and CDR2 FQGNSA. On this clone: Its antigen remains unknown.

This chain uses TRBV7-2 with TRBJ2-1; D call uncertain. This TCR was recovered from a female donor in good health and CMV-seronegative. Sequenced material: PBMCs. The CDR3 loop reads CASSPRREQFF. The CDR3 bases are TGTGCCAGCAGCCCCCGCAGGGAGCAGTTCTTC.